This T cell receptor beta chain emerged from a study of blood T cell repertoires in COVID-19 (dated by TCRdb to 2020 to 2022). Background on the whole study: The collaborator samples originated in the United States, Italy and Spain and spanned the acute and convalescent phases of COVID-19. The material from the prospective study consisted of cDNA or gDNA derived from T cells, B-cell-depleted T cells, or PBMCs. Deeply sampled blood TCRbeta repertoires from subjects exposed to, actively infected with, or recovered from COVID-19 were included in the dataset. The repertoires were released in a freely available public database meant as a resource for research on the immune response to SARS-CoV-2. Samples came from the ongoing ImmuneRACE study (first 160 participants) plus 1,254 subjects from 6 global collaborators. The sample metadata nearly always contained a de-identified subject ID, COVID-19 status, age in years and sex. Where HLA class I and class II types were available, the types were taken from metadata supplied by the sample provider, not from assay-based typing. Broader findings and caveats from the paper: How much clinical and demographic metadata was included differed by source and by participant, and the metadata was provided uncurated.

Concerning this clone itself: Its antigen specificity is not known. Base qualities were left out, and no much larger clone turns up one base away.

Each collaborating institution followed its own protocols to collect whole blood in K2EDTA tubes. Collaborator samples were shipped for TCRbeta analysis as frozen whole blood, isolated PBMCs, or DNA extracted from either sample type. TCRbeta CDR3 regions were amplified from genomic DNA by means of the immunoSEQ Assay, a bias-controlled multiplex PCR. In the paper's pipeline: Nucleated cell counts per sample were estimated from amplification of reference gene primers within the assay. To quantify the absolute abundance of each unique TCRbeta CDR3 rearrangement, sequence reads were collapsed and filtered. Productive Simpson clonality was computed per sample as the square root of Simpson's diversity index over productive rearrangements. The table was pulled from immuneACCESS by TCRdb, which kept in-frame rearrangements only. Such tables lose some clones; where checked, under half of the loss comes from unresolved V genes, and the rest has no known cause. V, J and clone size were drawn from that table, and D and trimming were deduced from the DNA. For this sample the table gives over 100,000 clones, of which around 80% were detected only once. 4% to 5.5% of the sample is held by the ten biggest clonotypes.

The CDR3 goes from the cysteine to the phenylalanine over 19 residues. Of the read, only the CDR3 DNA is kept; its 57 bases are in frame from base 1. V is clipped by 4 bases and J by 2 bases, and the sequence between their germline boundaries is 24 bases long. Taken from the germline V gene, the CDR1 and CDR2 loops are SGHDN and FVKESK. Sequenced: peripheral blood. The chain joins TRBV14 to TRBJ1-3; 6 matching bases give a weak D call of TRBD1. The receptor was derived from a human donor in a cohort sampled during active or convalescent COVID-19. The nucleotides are TGTGCCAGCAGCCCCCCGGCGACAGGCGGCCCATCCCCTGGAAACACCATATATTTT. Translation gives CASSPPATGGPSPGNTIYF.